What follows describes a single T cell receptor beta chain. Antigen specificity is unknown. This record belongs to a study of regulatory T cells in long-lasting Graves disease. Findings and limits, study-wide: Examination was confined to peripheral blood, excluding thyroid tissue.

CDR3 length: 13 amino acids. The V gene's germline CDR1 is SGHRS and CDR2 YFSETQ. Trimming took off 0 bases at V and 6 bases at J, with 10 bases between the two ends. Stated time point: newly diagnosed GD, antithyroid drugs for less than 3 months. The TCR library was prepared using RNA isolated from PBMCs. The guidelines of the American Thyroid Association were the basis for diagnosing Graves' disease. For TCR beta, libraries came from iRepertoire HTBI primers and Arm-PCR of CDR3 regions. TCRdb analysed the multiplex PCR reads with MiXCR anew, one entry per CDR3 protein. The sample has 550,000 to 700,000 distinct CDR3 sequences, about 16% seen once. The sample was also reused in another study, on T cells in Graves' hyperthyroidism and ophthalmopathy. That study adds: Exclusion of a patient resulted from uncontrolled infection, other autoimmune disease, pregnancy or lactation. The HTBI primer set was used in a first-round RT-PCR of the TCR CDR3.

J is TRBJ2-7 and V is TRBV5-1; D ambiguous. This receptor was identified in a young man with Graves disease. The sample in question was peripheral blood mononuclear cells (PBMCs), obtained at new diagnosis, from a patient treated with antithyroid drugs. As DNA, the CDR3 is TGCGCCAGCAGCTTGGCCTCGAGTTCCGAGCAGTACTTC. The encoded protein is CASSLASSSEQYF.